These T cell receptor beta chains were read from a single sample in a study of human T cells and chemical hapten exposure. TCRdb processed the RACE reads anew with MiXCR; each CDR3 protein has one entry. Among about 77,000 distinct CDR3 sequences listed, around 9.3% were seen once. The specimen was whole blood. Receptors were obtained from a female donor in good health. Some clones in this sample may be carry-over from other donors' samples. The CDR3 runs from the conserved cysteine through the conserved F or W. D genes are given only for firm matches. For some rows the clone size is stated as once, few or many, or as a class when expanded; others skip it.

- | few | TRBJ1-6 | TRBV20-1 | CSAGGGSVSPLHF | TGCAGTGCTGGCGGGGGTAGTGTTTCACCCCTCCACTTT
- | few | TRBJ2-3 | TRBV10-3 | CAISLGRTDTQYF | TGTGCCATCAGTCTGGGACGGACAGATACGCAGTATTTT
- | - | TRBJ2-3 | TRBV24-1 | CATGGGFSADTQYF | TGTGCCACGGGAGGCGGGTTCTCCGCGGATACGCAGTATTTT
- | many | TRBJ2-7 | TRBV11-1 | CASSLEDPYEQYF | TGTGCCAGCAGCTTAGAGGACCCCTACGAGCAGTACTTC
- | many | TRBJ2-7 | TRBV20-1 | CSAGGDDGYEQYF | TGCAGTGCCGGCGGGGACGACGGGTACGAGCAGTACTTC
- | - | TRBJ2-7 | TRBV4-2 | CASSQGGISPSYEQYF | TGTGCCAGCAGCCAAGGTGGGATTAGCCCATCCTACGAGCAGTACTTC
- | few | TRBJ2-5 | TRBV18 | CASSPPGTRRETQYF | TGTGCCAGCTCACCACCCGGGACCAGGAGAGAGACCCAGTACTTC
- | - | TRBJ1-2 | TRBV27 | CASSSAGSRYGYTF | TGTGCCAGCAGTTCCGCAGGGAGTCGCTATGGCTACACCTTC
- | few | TRBJ2-7 | TRBV10-3 | CAISESIPGGQYF | TGTGCCATCAGTGAGTCGATCCCCGGGGGGCAGTACTTC
- | - | TRBJ1-1 | TRBV7-6 | CASSLGSGGLNTEAFF | TGTGCCAGCAGCTTAGGTTCGGGGGGATTGAACACTGAAGCTTTCTTT
- | - | TRBJ1-4 | TRBV20-1 | CSVFKTASATNEKLFF | TGCAGTGTCTTTAAGACAGCTTCAGCAACTAATGAAAAACTGTTTTTT
- | many | TRBJ1-2 | TRBV10-2 | CASSPWTDSRIEGFGYTF | TGCGCCAGCAGTCCCTGGACGGACTCCAGGATCGAGGGTTTCGGCTACACCTTC
TRBD1 | - | TRBJ2-5 | TRBV28 | CASSFTGGGETQYF | TGTGCCAGCAGTTTCACAGGGGGAGGAGAGACCCAGTACTTC
- | - | TRBJ2-3 | TRBV9 | CASTPPSTDTQYF | TGTGCCAGCACCCCTCCTAGCACAGATACGCAGTATTTT
- | - | TRBJ2-7 | TRBV10-3 | CAISECRSEQYF | TGTGCCATCAGTGAGTGCAGGTCTGAGCAGTACTTC
- | many | TRBJ1-5 | TRBV15 | CATSLQGMDQPQHF | TGTGCCACCAGCTTGCAGGGGATGGATCAGCCCCAGCATTTT
- | - | TRBJ1-1 | TRBV6-5 | CASSYSGAQGEAFF | TGTGCCAGCAGTTACTCCGGGGCCCAAGGTGAGGCTTTCTTT
- | once | TRBJ2-4 | TRBV27 | CASSDSAIQYF | TGTGCCAGCAGTGACTCCGCCATTCAGTACTTC
- | many | TRBJ1-1 | TRBV12-3/TRBV12-4 | CASSLGGRANTEAFF | TGTGCCAGCAGTTTAGGGGGCAGGGCTAACACTGAAGCTTTCTTT
- | many | TRBJ2-2 | TRBV3-1 | CASSQAGPTSTGELFF | TGTGCCAGCAGCCAAGCAGGCCCCACTAGCACCGGGGAGCTGTTTTTT
TRBD1 | many | TRBJ1-5 | TRBV30 | CASRDSYNQPQHF | TGTGCCTCCCGGGACAGCTATAATCAGCCCCAGCATTTT
TRBD1 | many | TRBJ1-4 | TRBV5-1 | CASSPGTANEKLFF | TGCGCCAGCAGCCCCGGGACAGCTAATGAAAAACTGTTTTTT
- | many | TRBJ1-5 | TRBV12-3/TRBV12-4 | CASSSKTGFSNQPQHF | TGTGCCAGCAGTTCAAAGACAGGATTTAGCAATCAGCCCCAGCATTTT
- | few | TRBJ1-4 | TRBV12-3/TRBV12-4 | CASSLRADKLFF | TGTGCCAGCAGTTTGAGGGCAGACAAACTGTTTTTT
- | many | TRBJ1-1 | TRBV2 | CASGARGAEAFF | TGTGCCAGTGGGGCAAGAGGGGCTGAAGCTTTCTTT
- | many | TRBJ2-5 | TRBV10-3 | CAISRGDQETQYF | TGTGCCATCAGCAGGGGAGACCAAGAGACCCAGTACTTC
TRBD1 | few | TRBJ2-2 | TRBV6-6 | CASRDRGSTGELFF | TGTGCCAGCAGGGACAGGGGGAGCACCGGGGAGCTGTTTTTT
TRBD1 | many | TRBJ2-2 | TRBV12-3/TRBV12-4 | CASSSDRGVNTGELFF | TGTGCCAGCAGCTCCGACAGGGGGGTCAACACCGGGGAGCTGTTTTTT
TRBD1 | many | TRBJ1-5 | TRBV7-2 | CASSPQGQGGLLF | TGTGCCAGCAGCCCGCAAGGACAGGGAGGATTACTATTT
TRBD1 | many | TRBJ2-7 | TRBV18 | CASSPPAGDRASYEQYF | TGTGCCAGCTCACCACCGGCGGGGGACAGGGCGTCCTACGAGCAGTACTTC
- | - | TRBJ2-5 | TRBV6-1 | CASSEWFAGTGQETQYF | TGTGCCAGCAGTGAATGGTTTGCGGGGACCGGTCAAGAGACCCAGTACTTC
- | - | TRBJ2-5 | TRBV4-1 | CASSQLGLNQETQYF | TGCGCCAGCAGCCAACTTGGACTGAACCAAGAGACCCAGTACTTC
- | - | TRBJ2-1 | TRBV12-3/TRBV12-4 | CASSLPPGSYNEQFF | TGTGCCAGCAGTTTACCCCCCGGGTCCTACAATGAGCAGTTCTTC
TRBD1 | few | TRBJ1-5 | TRBV3-1 | CASSQSGGQPQHF | TGTGCCAGCAGCCAGTCAGGGGGCCAGCCCCAGCATTTT
- | - | TRBJ2-2 | TRBV15 | CATSRSGTNTGELFF | TGTGCCACCAGCAGATCCGGGACTAACACCGGGGAGCTGTTTTTT